Below, 13 T cell receptor beta chains from the same sample are listed, as sequenced in a study of low-dose radiotherapy and immunotherapy resistance in tumors. The time point is: before trial treatment. Primers targeting TRAV and TRBV primed first-strand cDNA, covering alpha and beta chains. Using a constant-region primer together with a V-primer adapter, TCRs were subjected to 15 to 25 PCR cycles of amplification. MiXCR, run by TCRdb on the reads, gives a single entry per CDR3 protein. There are tens of thousands of distinct CDR3 sequences in the sample; about a sixth occur only once, and about 2.8% lies in the top ten. The sequencing used PBMCs, collected before treatment. Receptors originate from a male donor with prostate cancer.

This clonotype showed up many times. This chain links TRBV18 with TRBJ1-2; D is unclear. The V end was cut by 6 bases, the J end by 7 bases, with 18 bases between. The length of the CDR3 is 14 residues. CDR1 KGHSH and CDR2 LQKENI come from the germline V gene. Here the CDR3 reads CASSSAALGSGYTF. CDR3 nucleotides: TGTGCCAGCTCCTCGGCGGCCCTGGGCTCTGGCTACACCTTC.

This clonotype appeared a few times. The V and J genes are TRBV7-8 and TRBJ2-5, with 8 bases fitting TRBD1. Losses at the gene ends were 2 bases for V and 3 bases for J; bases not matched to a gene: 2. The CDR3 has 14 amino acids. Germline lookup yields CDR1 SGHVS and CDR2 FQNEAQ. CDR3 sequence: CASSLQTGEETQYF. CDR3 nucleotide sequence: TGTGCCAGCAGCTTACAGACAGGGGAAGAGACCCAGTACTTC. The entire variable domain, with the rest obtained from reference TRBV7-8 and TRBJ2-5, is as follows: GAGVSQSPRYKVAKRGQDVALRCDPISGHVSLFWYQQALGQGPEFLTYFQNEAQLDKSGLPSDRFFAERPEGSVSTLKIQRTQQEDSAVYLCASSLQTGEETQYFGPGTRLLVL.

The chain combines TRBV6-1 with TRBJ1-5, with D tentatively TRBD1 (5 bases). Germline CDR1 and CDR2: MNHNS and SASEGT. The CDR3 is 17 residues long. V gave up 4 bases and J gave up 4 bases, with 20 bases separating them. The CDR3 sequence is CASSGVGGTGGNQPQHF. Here the CDR3 DNA reads TGTGCCAGCAGTGGTGTTGGGGGAACAGGCGGAAATCAGCCCCAGCATTTT.

V and J are TRBV5-8 and TRBJ1-5, with D uncertain. CDR3 length equals 15 residues. Germline assignment: CDR1 SGHTS and CDR2 YDEGEE. The germline V and J ends were trimmed by 3 bases and 0 bases, with 10 bases remaining between them. The CDR3 bases are TGTGCCAGCAGCTGGGGTCGTGATAGCAATCAGCCCCAGCATTTT. As protein: CASSWGRDSNQPQHF.

This clonotype came up many times. V is TRBV7-9 and J is TRBJ2-5; D is unclear. Germline CDR1 reads SEHNR; CDR2 reads FQNEAQ (reference sequence). Trimming removed 2 bases at V and 2 bases at J, with 21 bases between. The CDR3 has 18 residues. This chain's CDR3 is CASSLYQWGKDMQETQYF. In nucleotides, the CDR3 is TGTGCCAGCAGCTTATATCAATGGGGAAAAGACATGCAAGAGACCCAGTACTTC.

This clonotype was counted at least ten times. The gene calls are TRBV10-2 and TRBJ2-3; TRBD2 matches 13 bases. Germline CDR1 and CDR2: WSHSY and SAAADI. The CDR3 runs 19 residues. Losses at the gene ends were 6 bases for V and 3 bases for J; bases not matched to a gene: 15. The chain's CDR3 is CASSHIPGLAGKGTDTQYF. The DNA for the CDR3 is TGCGCCAGCAGCCACATACCGGGACTAGCGGGAAAAGGGACAGATACGCAGTATTTT.

In its sample, this clonotype was seen many times. J is TRBJ2-1 and V is TRBV7-9, with 9 bases aligning to TRBD2. This CDR3 comprises 17 residues. From germline, CDR1 is SEHNR and CDR2 FQNEAQ (reference sequence). Trimming took 6 bases from V and 8 from J; bases not matched to a gene: 17. The CDR3 loop reads CASSPPSAGGSWDEQFF. The CDR3 DNA reads TGTGCCAGCAGTCCACCCTCAGCGGGGGGCAGCTGGGATGAGCAGTTCTTC.

This clonotype was counted ten times or more. This chain joins TRBV20-1 and TRBJ1-6; D might be TRBD1 (5 bases). V lost 5 bases and J lost 8, with 19 bases in between. The CDR3 runs to 15 residues. Germline V CDR1 and CDR2: DFQATT, SNEGSKA (reference sequence). The CDR3 loop is CSAGTGGVVDSPLHF. The DNA of the CDR3 is TGCAGTGCTGGGACCGGGGGGGTGGTTGATTCACCCCTCCACTTT.

V gene TRBV11-2 combines with J gene TRBJ2-5; D perhaps matches TRBD1 (6 bases). CDR1 and CDR2 from the germline V gene are SGHAT and FQNNGV. The CDR3 is 14 residues long. Trimming took 0 bases from V and 7 from J, leaving 12 bases between them. The DNA of the CDR3 is TGTGCCAGCAGCTTAGAGCCAGGGGCCACGACCCAGTACTTC. Translating it yields CASSLEPGATTQYF. Together with reference TRBV11-2 and TRBJ2-5, the CDR3 gives the full variable domain: EAGVAQSPRYKIIEKRQSVAFWCNPISGHATLYWYQQILGQGPKLLIQFQNNGVVDDSQLPKDRFSAERLKGVDSTLKIQPAKLEDSAVYLCASSLEPGATTQYFGPGTRLLVL.

The sample holds many counts of this clonotype. V usage is TRBV19 and J usage is TRBJ2-1; D not resolved. The V and J ends lost 7 bases and 4 bases respectively, with 8 bases between them. The CDR3 covers 12 residues. Germline assignment: CDR1 LNHDA and CDR2 SQIVND (reference sequence). CDR3 in DNA: TGTGCCAGTAAACACGGTTACAATGAGCAGTTCTTC. This codes for CASKHGYNEQFF.

This clonotype occurred many times. This chain joins TRBV12-3 or TRBV12-4 and TRBJ1-3; D remains ambiguous. This CDR3 has 17 residues. Deletions cut 4 bases from V and 3 bases from J, with 19 bases between. The CDR3, as DNA: TGTGCCAGCAGTTGGACGAGAAGGGCGTTTGGTGGAAACACCATATATTTT. Translating it yields CASSWTRRAFGGNTIYF.

This clonotype was seen ten or more times. Here the CDR3 DNA reads TGCGCCAGCAGCCAAGGGAATTCTAACTATGGCTACACCTTC. The encoded protein is CASSQGNSNYGYTF. The chain carries TRBV4-1 and TRBJ1-2; unclear D gene. Germline V gene data show CDR1 as MGHRA and CDR2 as YSYEKL. Trimming removed 1 base from V and 0 bases from J, with 6 bases in between. The CDR3 is 14 amino acids.

This clonotype occurred many times. This chain joins TRBV4-2 and TRBJ2-1; 11 nucleotides align to TRBD2. The V segment lost 0 bases and the J segment 8 bases; nucleotides outside the gene matches: 9. The V gene's germline CDR1 is LGHNA and CDR2 YNFKEQ. This CDR3 comprises 17 residues. The CDR3 region is CASSQEGLAGGRYEQFF. CDR3 sequence (DNA): TGTGCCAGCAGCCAAGAAGGGCTAGCGGGGGGTAGATATGAGCAGTTCTTC.